The 20 T cell receptor beta chains listed next were all sequenced from one sample in a study of TIL therapy for anti-PD-1-resistant metastatic lung cancer. This was the immunoSEQ v3 assay. Here immunoSEQ multiplex PCR was the method, and the copy in TCRdb shows in-frame clones only, minus some. The table includes 57,000 or so clones, 87% detected once. Time point: pre-treatment sample, taken before nivolumab and TIL therapy. Source: blood, taken at baseline. These receptors were taken from a person between 30 and 79 years old with non-small cell lung cancer.

The rearrangement uses TRBV6-2 or TRBV6-3 and TRBJ1-1; D unresolved. Looked up from germline, CDR1 is MNHEY and CDR2 is SVGEGT. V lost 2 bases to trimming and J lost 0 bases, with 13 bases between them. The CDR3 runs 16 residues. Here the CDR3 reads CASSYPPVEVNTEAFF. CDR3 nucleotide sequence: TGTGCCAGCAGTTACCCACCCGTAGAGGTGAACACTGAAGCTTTCTTT.

The chain couples TRBV11-2 to TRBJ1-4; 8 bases line up with TRBD1. This CDR3 is built from 16 residues. Per the germline V gene, CDR1 is SGHAT and CDR2 is FQNNGV. Germline trimming cut 3 bases from V and 6 bases from J; bases unmatched to any gene: 9. CDR3 nucleotide sequence: TGTGCCAGCAGCTTGCTGGGACAGGTCGTAGATGAAAAACTGTTTTTT. It translates to CASSLLGQVVDEKLFF.

CDR3 in amino acids: CASSPRGGTYNSPLHF. The CDR3 nucleotides read TGTGCCAGCAGCCCCCGGGGGGGCACCTATAATTCACCCCTCCACTTT. The chain combines TRBV3-1 (or the pseudogene TRBV3-2) with TRBJ1-6, with D maybe TRBD1 (6 bases). The germline V gene encodes CDR1 LGHDT and CDR2 YNNKEL (reference sequence). With 4 bases removed from V and 2 bases from J, the gap between germline ends came to 12 bases. The length of the CDR3 is 16 residues.

The chain couples TRBV10-2 to TRBJ2-3; maybe TRBD1 (5 bases). The CDR3 has 17 amino acids. Germline V lookup: CDR1 WSHSY, CDR2 SAAADI. Trimming took off 3 bases at V and 3 bases at J, with 19 bases between the two ends. The CDR3 sequence: CASSDVIQGLMTDTQYF. CDR3 bases: TGCGCCAGCAGTGACGTTATTCAGGGCCTCATGACAGATACGCAGTATTTT.

This chain links TRBV29-1 with TRBJ1-3, with TRBD1 identical over 7 bases. J was trimmed by 1 base and V by 0 bases; bases with no gene match: 6. CDR3 length: 16 residues. The V gene's germline CDR1 is SQVTM and CDR2 ANQGSEA. The CDR3 here is CSVEDPSRGSGNTIYF. The CDR3 DNA reads TGCAGCGTTGAAGATCCGTCCAGGGGGTCTGGAAACACCATATATTTT.

Written as DNA, the CDR3 is TGTGCCAGCAGTAAACAGGGGGCTTACGAGCAGTACTTC. Its translation is CASSKQGAYEQYF. This chain uses TRBV2 with TRBJ2-7; TRBD1 agrees at 9 bases. The ends lost 5 bases at V and 4 bases at J; junction bases unmatched: 3. CDR3 size: 13 residues. CDR1 and CDR2 from the germline V gene are SNHLY and FYNNEI. Together with reference TRBV2 and TRBJ2-7, the CDR3 gives the full variable domain: EPEVTQTPSHQVTQMGQEVILRCVPISNHLYFYWYRQILGQKVEFLVSFYNNEISEKSEIFDDQFSVERPDGSNFTLKIRSTKLEDSAMYFCASSKQGAYEQYFGPGTRLTVT.

This clone was observed once. This chain links TRBV3-1 (or the pseudogene TRBV3-2) with TRBJ1-2; the D is unclear. The V and J ends lost 4 bases and 0 bases respectively, with 9 bases between them. The germline CDR1 and CDR2 sequences are LGHDT and YNNKEL (reference sequence). CDR3 length: 14 amino acids. In nucleotides, the CDR3 is TGTGCCAGCAGCCCCCCGCAAGCTAACTATGGCTACACCTTC. Translated, it gives CASSPPQANYGYTF.

The rearrangement joins TRBV7-6 to TRBJ1-1; D unclear. The CDR3 is 16 residues long. Germline CDR1 is SGHVS and CDR2 is FNYEAQ. Between the trimmed V and J ends, which lost 1 base and 0 bases, there was a span of 12 bases. The CDR3 loop reads CASSLERRPLNTEAFF. In DNA, the CDR3 is TGTGCCAGCAGCTTAGAACGAAGACCGCTGAACACTGAAGCTTTCTTT.

CDR3 sequence: CASTWSWTRGTGELFF. CDR3 nucleotides: TGTGCCAGTACCTGGTCCTGGACGAGGGGCACCGGGGAGCTGTTTTTT. The chain couples TRBV19 to TRBJ2-2; D could derive from TRBD1 or TRBD2 (5 bases each). Germline assignment: CDR1 LNHDA and CDR2 SQIVND (reference sequence). The CDR3 contains 16 residues. The V end was cut by 7 bases, the J end by 4 bases, with 19 bases between.

This clone was detected a few times. The chain links TRBV3-1 (or the pseudogene TRBV3-2) to TRBJ1-2; TRBD1 agrees at 8 bases. The CDR3 has 13 residues. Trimming at V came to 3 bases and at J to 7 bases, leaving 4 bases not matched to a gene. CDR1 LGHDT and CDR2 YNNKEL come from the germline V gene (reference sequence). DNA for the CDR3: TGTGCCAGCAGCCAGCGGACAGGGAGTGGCTACACCTTC. Its protein is CASSQRTGSGYTF.

The rearrangement joins TRBV7-9 to TRBJ2-7; D perhaps matches TRBD2 (5 bases). This CDR3 has 14 residues. The germline CDR1 and CDR2 sequences are SEHNR and FQNEAQ (reference sequence). Trimming removed 3 bases from V and 4 bases from J, with 13 bases in between. This CDR3 reads CASSLEVLEYEQYF. The CDR3 DNA is TGTGCCAGCAGCTTGGAGGTGTTGGAGTACGAGCAGTACTTC.

This chain joins TRBV27 and TRBJ1-1; 7 positions agree with TRBD1. Losses at the gene ends were 4 bases for V and 5 bases for J; bases not matched to a gene: 7. CDR3 length: 14 residues. CDR1 and CDR2 from the germline V gene are MNHEY and SMNVEV (reference sequence). The CDR3 is CASSYDSGGTEAFF. The DNA for the CDR3 is TGTGCCAGCAGTTACGACTCAGGGGGTACTGAAGCTTTCTTT.

The chain uses TRBV9 and TRBJ1-5; the match to TRBD1 covers 10 bases. The length of the CDR3 is 16 residues. Per germline, CDR1 SGDLS and CDR2 YYNGEE. The J segment lost 2 bases and the V segment lost 7 bases, leaving 9 bases of the junction unmatched. The CDR3 nucleotides read TGTGCCAGCTCCGGGACAGGGGAATTTGGCAATCAGCCCCAGCATTTT. Translating gives CASSGTGEFGNQPQHF.

The chain has TRBV30 and TRBJ2-3, with 8 bases lining up with TRBD2. V trimming: 0 bases; J trimming: 0 bases; junction bases outside the gene matches: 2. Germline V gene lookup returns CDR1 GTSNPN and CDR2 SVGIG (reference sequence). There are 15 residues in the CDR3. CDR3 coding DNA: TGTGCCTGGAGTGTAGCGGGGGCGAGCACAGATACGCAGTATTTT. This gives the protein CAWSVAGASTDTQYF.

V and J are TRBV18 and TRBJ2-3, with a possible D match to TRBD1 (6 bases). CDR3 length equals 16 residues. Per germline, CDR1 KGHSH and CDR2 LQKENI. V was pared by 2 bases and J by 1 base, with 13 bases between. For the CDR3, the DNA is TGTGCCAGCTCACCAAGCAGGACAGTGGGCACAGATACGCAGTATTTT. Protein sequence: CASSPSRTVGTDTQYF. Full variable domain (outside the CDR3, taken from reference TRBV18 and TRBJ2-3): NAGVMQNPRHLVRRRGQEARLRCSPMKGHSHVYWYRQLPEEGLKFMVYLQKENIIDESGMPKERFSAEFPKEGPSILRIQQVVRGDSAAYFCASSPSRTVGTDTQYFGPGTRLTVL.

This chain connects TRBV9 to TRBJ2-2; 8 bases fit TRBD1. The CDR3 spans 17 residues. The junction had 9 bases not matched to a gene; V was cut back by 3 bases and J by 2 bases. Germline assignment: CDR1 SGDLS and CDR2 YYNGEE. CDR3 sequence reads: CASSAPVGQGNTGELFF. The CDR3 bases are TGTGCCAGCAGCGCCCCTGTAGGACAGGGTAACACCGGGGAGCTGTTTTTT.

The V call is TRBV19, the J call TRBJ1-6; 7 nucleotides agree with TRBD1. V was clipped by 1 base and J by 8 bases; unmatched bases: 2. Germline CDR1 reads LNHDA; CDR2 reads SQIVND (reference sequence). The CDR3 contains 14 residues. CDR3 region: CASSIGQGYSPLHF. The CDR3 DNA reads TGTGCCAGTAGTATAGGACAGGGTTATTCACCCCTCCACTTT. The full variable domain, with the rest looked up from reference TRBV19 and TRBJ1-6, is DGGITQSPKYLFRKEGQNVTLSCEQNLNHDAMYWYRQDPGQGLRLIYYSQIVNDFQKGDIAEGYSVSREKKESFPLTVTSAQKNPTAFYLCASSIGQGYSPLHFGNGTRLTVT.

The rearrangement links TRBV5-4 to TRBJ1-3; D perhaps matches TRBD1 (6 bases). This CDR3 contains 13 residues. Germline V gene sequence: CDR1 SGHNT, CDR2 YYREEE (reference sequence). V lost 4 bases, J lost 7 bases, and 12 bases lay in between. The CDR3 here is CASSADRQNTIYF. The CDR3 bases are TGTGCCAGCAGCGCGGACAGACAGAACACCATATATTTT.

In its sample, this clone was seen once. The V gene is TRBV9, the J gene TRBJ1-3; no firm D call. In germline, CDR1 is SGDLS, CDR2 YYNGEE. The V gene lost 4 bases and the J gene lost 2 bases, with 13 bases spanning the gap. This CDR3 is 15 amino acids long. The CDR3 nucleotides are TGTGCCAGCAGCATTAACGACTGGGCTGGAAACACCATATATTTT. Translating gives CASSINDWAGNTIYF.

The CDR3 region is CATSSSSRGNEQFF. The CDR3 nucleotides read TGTGCCACCAGCAGCAGTTCTAGGGGTAATGAGCAGTTCTTC. This chain uses TRBV15 with TRBJ2-1; perhaps TRBD1 as D (5 bases). From germline, CDR1 is LNHNV and CDR2 YYDKDF (reference sequence). CDR3 size: 14 residues. The ends were cut back, 3 bases at V and 7 bases at J, with 13 bases in the middle.